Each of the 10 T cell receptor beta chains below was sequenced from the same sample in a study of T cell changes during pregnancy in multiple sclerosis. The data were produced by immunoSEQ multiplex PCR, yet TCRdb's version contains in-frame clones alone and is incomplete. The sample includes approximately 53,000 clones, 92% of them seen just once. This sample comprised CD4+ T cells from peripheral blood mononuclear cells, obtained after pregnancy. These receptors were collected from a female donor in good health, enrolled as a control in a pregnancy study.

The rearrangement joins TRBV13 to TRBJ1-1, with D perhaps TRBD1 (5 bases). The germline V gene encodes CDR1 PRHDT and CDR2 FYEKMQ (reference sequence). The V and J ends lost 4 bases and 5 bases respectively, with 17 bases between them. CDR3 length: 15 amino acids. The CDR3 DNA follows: TGTGCCAGCAGCTCCCAGGGTATGGGAAAAACTGAAGCTTTCTTT. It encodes CASSSQGMGKTEAFF.

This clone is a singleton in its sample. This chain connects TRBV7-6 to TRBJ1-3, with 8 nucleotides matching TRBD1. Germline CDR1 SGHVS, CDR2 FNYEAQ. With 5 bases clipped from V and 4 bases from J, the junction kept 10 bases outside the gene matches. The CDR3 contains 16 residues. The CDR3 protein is CASSRATGEIGNTIYF. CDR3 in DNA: TGTGCCAGCAGCCGAGCGACAGGGGAAATCGGAAACACCATATATTTT.

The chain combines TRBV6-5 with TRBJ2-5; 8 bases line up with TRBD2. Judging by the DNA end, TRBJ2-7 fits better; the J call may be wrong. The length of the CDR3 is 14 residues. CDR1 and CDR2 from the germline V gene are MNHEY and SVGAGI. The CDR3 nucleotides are TGTGCCAGCAGTTACGTAGCGGGGAACTACGAGCAGTACTTC. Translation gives CASSYVAGNYEQYF.

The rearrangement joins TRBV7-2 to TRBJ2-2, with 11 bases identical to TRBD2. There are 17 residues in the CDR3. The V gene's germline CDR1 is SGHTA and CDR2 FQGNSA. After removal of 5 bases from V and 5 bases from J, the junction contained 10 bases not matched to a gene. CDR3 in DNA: TGTGCCAGCAGCCCGAGGGGCACTAGCGGGAGTACCGGGGAGCTGTTTTTT. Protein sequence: CASSPRGTSGSTGELFF.

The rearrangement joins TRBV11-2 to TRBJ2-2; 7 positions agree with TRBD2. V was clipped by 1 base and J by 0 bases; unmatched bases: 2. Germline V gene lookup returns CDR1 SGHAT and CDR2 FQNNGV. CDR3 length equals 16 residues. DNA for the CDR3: TGTGCCAGCAGCTTAGTTGGACTAGCGAACACCGGGGAGCTGTTTTTT. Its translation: CASSLVGLANTGELFF.

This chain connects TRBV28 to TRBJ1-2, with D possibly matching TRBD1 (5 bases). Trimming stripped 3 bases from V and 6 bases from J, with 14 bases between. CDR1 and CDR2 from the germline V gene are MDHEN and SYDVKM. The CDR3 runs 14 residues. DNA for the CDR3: TGTGCCAGCAGTTTTGGCACGGGGGAGCATGGCTACACCTTC. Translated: CASSFGTGEHGYTF.

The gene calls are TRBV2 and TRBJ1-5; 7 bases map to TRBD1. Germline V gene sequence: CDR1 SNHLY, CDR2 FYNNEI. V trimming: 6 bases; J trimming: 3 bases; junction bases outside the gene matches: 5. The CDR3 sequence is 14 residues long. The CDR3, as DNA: TGTGCCAGCAGGCGAGGGACAGCCAATCAGCCCCAGCATTTT. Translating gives CASRRGTANQPQHF.

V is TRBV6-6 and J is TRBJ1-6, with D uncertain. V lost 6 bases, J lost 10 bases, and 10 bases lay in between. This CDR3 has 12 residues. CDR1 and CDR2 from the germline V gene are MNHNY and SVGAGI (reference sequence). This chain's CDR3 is CASSSRVSPLHF. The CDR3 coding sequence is TGTGCCAGCAGCAGTCGGGTATCACCCCTCCACTTT.

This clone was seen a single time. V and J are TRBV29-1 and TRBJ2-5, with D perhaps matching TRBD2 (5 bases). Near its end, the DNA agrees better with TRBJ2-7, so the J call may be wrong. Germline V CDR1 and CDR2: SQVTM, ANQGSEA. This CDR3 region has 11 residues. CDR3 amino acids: CSVEAGYEQYF. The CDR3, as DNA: TGCAGCGTTGAAGCGGGGTACGAGCAGTACTTC.

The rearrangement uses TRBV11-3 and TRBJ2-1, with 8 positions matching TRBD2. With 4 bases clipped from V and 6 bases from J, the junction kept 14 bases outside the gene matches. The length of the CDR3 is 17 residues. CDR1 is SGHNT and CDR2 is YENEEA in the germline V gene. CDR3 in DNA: TGTGCCAGCAGCTCGGGGGGGGGACTAGGACTCTTCAATGAGCAGTTCTTC. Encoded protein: CASSSGGGLGLFNEQFF.